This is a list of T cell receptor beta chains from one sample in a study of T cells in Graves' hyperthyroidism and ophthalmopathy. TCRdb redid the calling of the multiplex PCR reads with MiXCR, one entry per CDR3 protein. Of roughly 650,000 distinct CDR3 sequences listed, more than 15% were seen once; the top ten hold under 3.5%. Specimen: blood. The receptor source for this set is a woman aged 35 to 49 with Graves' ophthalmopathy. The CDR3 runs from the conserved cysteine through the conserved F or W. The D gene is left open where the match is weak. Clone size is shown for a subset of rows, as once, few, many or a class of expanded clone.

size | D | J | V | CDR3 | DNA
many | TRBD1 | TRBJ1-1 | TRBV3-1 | CASSQGQGWGTEAFF | TGTGCCAGCAGCCAAGGACAGGGCTGGGGCACTGAAGCTTTCTTT
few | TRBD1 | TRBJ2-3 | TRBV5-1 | CASMDRGPDTQYF | TGCGCCAGCATGGACAGGGGGCCAGATACGCAGTATTTT
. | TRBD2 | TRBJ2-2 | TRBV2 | CASRREGGTGELFF | TGTGCCAGCCGGAGGGAGGGAGGTACCGGGGAGCTGTTTTTT
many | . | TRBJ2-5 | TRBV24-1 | CATSDLTVLLQETQYF | TGTGCCACCAGTGATTTAACGGTTCTCCTCCAAGAGACCCAGTACTTC
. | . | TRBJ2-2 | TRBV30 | CAWRGSGGFGGELFF | TGTGCCTGGAGAGGTTCGGGGGGCTTTGGCGGGGAGCTGTTTTTT
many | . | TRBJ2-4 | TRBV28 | CAITKVGGLNIQYF | TGTGCCATCACCAAGGTGGGGGGGCTAAACATTCAGTACTTC
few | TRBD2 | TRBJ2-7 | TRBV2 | CASRRLAGGTISSYEQYF | TGTGCCAGCAGGAGACTAGCGGGAGGGACAATTTCTAGCTACGAGCAGTACTTC
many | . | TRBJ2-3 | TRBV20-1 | CSAPFGTQYF | TGCAGTGCCCCCTTTGGGACGCAGTATTTT
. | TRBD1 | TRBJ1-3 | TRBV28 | CASSIRDRVPSGNTIYF | TGTGCCAGCAGTATCCGGGACAGGGTACCCTCTGGAAACACCATATATTTT
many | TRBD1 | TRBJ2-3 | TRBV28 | CASRGAGGAGTDTQYF | TGTGCCAGCAGGGGAGCAGGGGGCGCGGGCACAGATACGCAGTATTTT
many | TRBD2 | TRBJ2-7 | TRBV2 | CASRPGLYSYEQYF | TGTGCCAGCAGGCCGGGACTATACTCCTACGAGCAGTACTTC
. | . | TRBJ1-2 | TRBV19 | CASTETSRGGYTF | TGTGCCAGTACCGAGACCTCCCGTGGGGGCTACACCTTC
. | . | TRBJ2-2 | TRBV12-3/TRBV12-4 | CASSRRGGGTGELFF | TGTGCCAGCAGTCGTAGGGGGGGCGGCACCGGGGAGCTGTTTTTT
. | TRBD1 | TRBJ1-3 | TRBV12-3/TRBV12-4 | CASRRRQGWGNTIYF | TGTGCCAGCAGGAGGCGACAGGGATGGGGAAACACCATATATTTT
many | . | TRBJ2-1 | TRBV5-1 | CASSLRPDNEQFF | TGCGCCAGCAGCTTGCGGCCCGACAATGAGCAGTTCTTC
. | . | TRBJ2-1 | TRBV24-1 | CATSHAAGDEQFF | TGTGCCACGAGCCACGCGGCAGGGGATGAGCAGTTCTTC
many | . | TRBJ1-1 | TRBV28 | CASKDSLNTEAFF | TGTGCCAGCAAGGACAGCCTCAACACTGAAGCTTTCTTT
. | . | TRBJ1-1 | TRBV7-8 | CASSSATGANTEAFF | TGTGCCAGCAGCTCCGCGACCGGCGCGAACACTGAAGCTTTCTTT
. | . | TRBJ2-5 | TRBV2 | CASVRGGGRETQYF | TGTGCCAGCGTGAGGGGCGGCGGAAGGGAGACCCAGTACTTC
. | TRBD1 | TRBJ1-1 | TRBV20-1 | CSAKRGTANTEAFF | TGCAGTGCCAAACGAGGGACAGCGAACACTGAAGCTTTCTTT
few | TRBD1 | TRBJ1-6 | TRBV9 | CASSENRGYNSPLHF | TGTGCCAGCAGCGAAAACAGGGGCTATAATTCACCCCTCCACTTT
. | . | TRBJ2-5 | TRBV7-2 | CASSLLEGETQYF | TGTGCCAGCAGCTTATTGGAGGGAGAGACCCAGTACTTC
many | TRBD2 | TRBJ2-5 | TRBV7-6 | CASSLGGGGSETQYF | TGTGCCAGCAGCTTGGGGGGGGGTGGAAGTGAGACCCAGTACTTC
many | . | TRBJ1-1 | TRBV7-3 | CASSLSPGNTEAFF | TGTGCCAGCAGCTTAAGTCCGGGGAACACTGAAGCTTTCTTT
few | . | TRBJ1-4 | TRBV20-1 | CSASRGVGGWVDEKLFF | TGCAGTGCCTCGCGGGGGGTCGGGGGCTGGGTGGACGAAAAACTGTTTTTT
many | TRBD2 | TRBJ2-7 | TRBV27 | CASSLSGGVREQYF | TGTGCCAGCAGTTTATCGGGAGGGGTCCGCGAGCAGTACTTC
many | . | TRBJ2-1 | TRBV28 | CASSTTREQFF | TGTGCCAGCAGTACCACCCGTGAGCAGTTCTTC
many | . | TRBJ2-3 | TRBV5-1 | CASNPILGDTQYF | TGCGCCAGCAACCCGATACTCGGGGATACGCAGTATTTT
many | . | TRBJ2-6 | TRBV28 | CASRPIAGANVLTF | TGTGCCAGCAGACCAATAGCTGGGGCCAACGTCCTGACTTTC
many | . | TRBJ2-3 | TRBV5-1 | CASSLGGARTDTQYF | TGCGCCAGCAGCTTGGGGGGAGCACGCACAGATACGCAGTATTTT
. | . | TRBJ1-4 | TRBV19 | CASTSTGGGVEKLFF | TGTGCCAGTACCAGCACGGGGGGGGGAGTTGAAAAACTGTTTTTT
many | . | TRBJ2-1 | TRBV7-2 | CASSHEGSVGNEQFF | TGTGCCAGCAGCCATGAGGGAAGTGTTGGCAATGAGCAGTTCTTC
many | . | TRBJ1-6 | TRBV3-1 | CASSHWTESSPLHF | TGTGCCAGCAGCCACTGGACCGAGTCATCACCCCTCCACTTT
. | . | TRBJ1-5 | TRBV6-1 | CASSVGVSQPQHF | TGTGCCAGCAGTGTCGGGGTTTCTCAGCCCCAGCATTTT
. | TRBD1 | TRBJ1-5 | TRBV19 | CASSNQGEYQPQHF | TGTGCCAGTAGTAATCAGGGGGAATATCAGCCCCAGCATTTT
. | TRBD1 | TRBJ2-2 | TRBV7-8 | CASSLGTGEISTGELFF | TGTGCCAGCAGCTTAGGGACAGGGGAGATTAGCACCGGGGAGCTGTTTTTT
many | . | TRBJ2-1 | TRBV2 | CASRERGFTYNEQFF | TGTGCCAGCAGGGAACGGGGGTTTACCTACAATGAGCAGTTCTTC
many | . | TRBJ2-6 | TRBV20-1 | CSARVGSGANVLTF | TGCAGTGCTAGAGTGGGCTCTGGGGCCAACGTCCTGACTTTC
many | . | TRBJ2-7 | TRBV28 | CASSSGTFYEQYF | TGTGCCAGCAGCTCCGGGACTTTCTACGAGCAGTACTTC
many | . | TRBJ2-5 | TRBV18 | CASTGFEETQYF | TGTGCCAGCACAGGGTTCGAGGAGACCCAGTACTTC
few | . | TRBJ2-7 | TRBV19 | CASSSTRSYEQYF | TGTGCCAGTAGTTCCACCCGCTCCTACGAGCAGTACTTC
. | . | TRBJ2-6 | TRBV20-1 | CSAYRPGANVLTF | TGCAGTGCTTACAGGCCCGGGGCCAACGTCCTGACTTTC
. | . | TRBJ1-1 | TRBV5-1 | CASSLAGIGDTEAFF | TGCGCCAGCAGCTTGGCAGGGATTGGGGACACTGAAGCTTTCTTT
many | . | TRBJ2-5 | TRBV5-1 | CASSLGPVQETQYF | TGCGCCAGCAGCTTGGGGCCGGTTCAAGAGACCCAGTACTTC
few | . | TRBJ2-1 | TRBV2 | CASSERGYEQFF | TGTGCCAGCAGTGAGAGGGGGTATGAGCAGTTCTTC
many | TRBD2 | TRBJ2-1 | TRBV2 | CASIGTSGTEQFF | TGTGCCAGCATCGGGACTAGCGGGACTGAGCAGTTCTTC
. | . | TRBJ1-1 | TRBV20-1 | CSALDSNTEAFF | TGCAGTGCTCTCGACAGCAACACTGAAGCTTTCTTT
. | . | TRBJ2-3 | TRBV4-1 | CASSQDPREGGLIDTQYF | TGCGCCAGCAGCCAAGATCCCCGAGAAGGGGGGCTGATAGATACGCAGTATTTT
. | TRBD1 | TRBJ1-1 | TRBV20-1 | CSAKESGTGGAPEEAFF | TGCAGTGCTAAAGAATCCGGGACAGGGGGCGCGCCGGAAGAAGCTTTCTTT
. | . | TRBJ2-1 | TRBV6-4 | CASSDSPGGADEQFF | TGTGCCAGCAGTGACTCACCCGGGGGCGCGGATGAGCAGTTCTTC
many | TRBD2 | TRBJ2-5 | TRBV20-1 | CSARDGTSIQETQYF | TGCAGTGCTAGAGACGGGACTAGCATACAAGAGACCCAGTACTTC
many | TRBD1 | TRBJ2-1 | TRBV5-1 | CASRSGGGYNEQFF | TGCGCCAGCCGTTCAGGGGGTGGCTACAATGAGCAGTTCTTC
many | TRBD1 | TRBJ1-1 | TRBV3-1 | CASSQGQVLNTEAFF | TGTGCCAGCAGCCAGGGACAGGTGCTGAACACTGAAGCTTTCTTT
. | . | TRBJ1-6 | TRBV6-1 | CASSEARTPRSPLHF | TGTGCCAGCAGTGAAGCGAGGACGCCGAGATCACCCCTCCACTTT
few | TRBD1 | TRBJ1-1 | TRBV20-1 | CSARALIGTGEAFF | TGCAGTGCTAGAGCCCTAATTGGGACAGGTGAAGCTTTCTTT
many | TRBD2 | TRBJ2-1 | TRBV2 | CASIIGLAGVSEDEQFF | TGTGCCAGCATCATAGGACTAGCGGGAGTCTCGGAGGATGAGCAGTTCTTC
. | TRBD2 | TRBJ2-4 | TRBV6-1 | CASSDLARGGINIQYF | TGTGCCAGCAGCGACCTAGCGCGGGGGGGCATAAACATTCAGTACTTC
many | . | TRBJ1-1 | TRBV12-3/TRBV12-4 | CASTWGAGEAFF | TGTGCCAGCACCTGGGGGGCCGGTGAAGCTTTCTTT
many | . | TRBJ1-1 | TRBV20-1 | CSARGWTVNTEAFF | TGCAGTGCTAGGGGTTGGACAGTGAACACTGAAGCTTTCTTT
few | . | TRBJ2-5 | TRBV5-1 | CASSPFGQIQETQYF | TGCGCCAGCAGCCCGTTCGGACAGATCCAAGAGACCCAGTACTTC